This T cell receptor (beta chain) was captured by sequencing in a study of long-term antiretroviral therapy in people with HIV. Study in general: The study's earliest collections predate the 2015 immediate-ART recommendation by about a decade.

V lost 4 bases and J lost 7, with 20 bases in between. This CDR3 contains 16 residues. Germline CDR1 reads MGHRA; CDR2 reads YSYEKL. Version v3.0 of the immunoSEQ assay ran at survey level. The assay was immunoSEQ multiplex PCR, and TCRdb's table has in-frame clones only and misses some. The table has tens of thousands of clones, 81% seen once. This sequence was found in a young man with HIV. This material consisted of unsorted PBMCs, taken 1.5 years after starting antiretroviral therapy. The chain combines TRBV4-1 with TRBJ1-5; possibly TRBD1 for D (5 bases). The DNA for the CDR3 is TGCGCCAGCAGCCTTACACCGTTGGCAGGGAGACAGCCCCAGCATTTT. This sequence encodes CASSLTPLAGRQPQHF.